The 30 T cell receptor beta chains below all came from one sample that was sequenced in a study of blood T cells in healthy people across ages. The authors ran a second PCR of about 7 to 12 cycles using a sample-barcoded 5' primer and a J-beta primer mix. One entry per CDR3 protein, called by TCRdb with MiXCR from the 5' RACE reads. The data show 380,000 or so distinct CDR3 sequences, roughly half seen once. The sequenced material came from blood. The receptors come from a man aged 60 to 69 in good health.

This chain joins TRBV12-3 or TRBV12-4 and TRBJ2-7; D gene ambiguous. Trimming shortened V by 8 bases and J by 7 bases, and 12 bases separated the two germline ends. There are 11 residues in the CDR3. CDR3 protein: CASATYNEQYF. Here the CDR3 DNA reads TGTGCCAGCGCGACATACAATGAGCAGTACTTC.

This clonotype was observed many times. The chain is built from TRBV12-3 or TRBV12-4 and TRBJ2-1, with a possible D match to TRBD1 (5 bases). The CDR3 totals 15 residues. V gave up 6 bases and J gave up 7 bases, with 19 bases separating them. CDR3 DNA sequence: TGTGCCAGCAGCCCCCGGCAGGGCCCGCTTAATGAGCAGTTCTTC. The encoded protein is CASSPRQGPLNEQFF.

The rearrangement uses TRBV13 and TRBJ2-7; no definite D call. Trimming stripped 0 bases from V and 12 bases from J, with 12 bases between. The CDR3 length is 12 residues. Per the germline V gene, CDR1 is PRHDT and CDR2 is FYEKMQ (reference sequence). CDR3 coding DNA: TGTGCCAGCAGCTTAGGGACTGGGTTTGGGTACTTC. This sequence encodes CASSLGTGFGYF. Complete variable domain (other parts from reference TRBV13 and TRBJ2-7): AAGVIQSPRHLIKEKRETATLKCYPIPRHDTVYWYQQGPGQDPQFLISFYEKMQSDKGSIPDRFSAQQFSDYHSELNMSSLELGDSALYFCASSLGTGFGYFGPGTRLTVT.

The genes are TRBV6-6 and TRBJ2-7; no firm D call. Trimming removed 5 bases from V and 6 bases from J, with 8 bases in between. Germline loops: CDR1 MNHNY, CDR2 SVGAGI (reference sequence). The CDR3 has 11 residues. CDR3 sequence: CASSHNGEQYF. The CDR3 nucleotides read TGTGCCAGCAGTCATAACGGCGAGCAGTACTTC.

In DNA, the CDR3 is TGTGCCTGGAGTGTGCAGGGGGGGTTTAGAGAGCAGTACTTC. Residues: CAWSVQGGFREQYF. J is TRBJ2-7 and V is TRBV30; TRBD1 or TRBD2 may be the D gene (7 bases each). Germline loops: CDR1 GTSNPN, CDR2 SVGIG (reference sequence). Trimming pared 0 bases from V and 7 bases from J, leaving 16 bases between. The CDR3 extends over 14 amino acids.

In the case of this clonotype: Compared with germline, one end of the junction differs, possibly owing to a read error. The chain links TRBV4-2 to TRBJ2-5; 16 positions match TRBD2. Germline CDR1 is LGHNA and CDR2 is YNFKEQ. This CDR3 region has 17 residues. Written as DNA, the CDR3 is TGTGCCAGTAGCCTTGGGACTAGCGGGAGGGGCCAAGAGACCCAGTACTTC. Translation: CASSLGTSGRGQETQYF.

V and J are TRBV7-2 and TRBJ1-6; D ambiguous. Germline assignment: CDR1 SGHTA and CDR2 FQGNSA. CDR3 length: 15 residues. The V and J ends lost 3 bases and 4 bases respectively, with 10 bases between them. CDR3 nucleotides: TGTGCCAGCAGCTTCGGACGAACTTATAATTCACCCCTCCACTTT. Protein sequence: CASSFGRTYNSPLHF.

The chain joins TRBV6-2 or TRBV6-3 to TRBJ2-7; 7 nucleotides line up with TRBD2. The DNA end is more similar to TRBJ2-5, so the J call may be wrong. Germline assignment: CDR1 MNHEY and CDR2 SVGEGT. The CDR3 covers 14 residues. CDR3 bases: TGTGCCAGCAGCCAGAGCGGGAAGTGGGAGACCCAGTACTTC. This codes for CASSQSGKWETQYF.

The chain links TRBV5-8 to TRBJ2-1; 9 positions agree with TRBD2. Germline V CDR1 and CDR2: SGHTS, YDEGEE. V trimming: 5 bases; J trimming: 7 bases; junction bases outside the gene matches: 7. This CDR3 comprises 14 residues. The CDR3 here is CASRRRGGRNEQFF. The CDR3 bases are TGTGCCAGCAGACGGCGGGGGGGCAGGAATGAGCAGTTCTTC.

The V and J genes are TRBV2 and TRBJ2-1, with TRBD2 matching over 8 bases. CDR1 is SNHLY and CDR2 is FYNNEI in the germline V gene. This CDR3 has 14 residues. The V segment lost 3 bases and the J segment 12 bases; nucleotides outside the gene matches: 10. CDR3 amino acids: CASSEGLAGSGQFF. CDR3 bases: TGTGCCAGCAGTGAGGGTCTAGCGGGCAGTGGGCAGTTCTTC.

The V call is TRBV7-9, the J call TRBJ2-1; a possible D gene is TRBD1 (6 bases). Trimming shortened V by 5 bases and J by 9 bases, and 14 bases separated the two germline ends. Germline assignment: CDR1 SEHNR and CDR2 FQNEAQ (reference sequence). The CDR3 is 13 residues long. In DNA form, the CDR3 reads TGTGCCAGCAGCCGAAATGCAGGGGTTGAGCAGTTCTTC. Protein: CASSRNAGVEQFF.

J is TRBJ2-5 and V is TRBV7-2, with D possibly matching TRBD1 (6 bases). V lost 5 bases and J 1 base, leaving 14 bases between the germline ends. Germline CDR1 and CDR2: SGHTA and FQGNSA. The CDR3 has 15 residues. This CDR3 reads CASSPLGGIQETQYF. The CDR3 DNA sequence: TGTGCCAGCAGCCCCCTAGGGGGTATCCAAGAGACCCAGTACTTC.

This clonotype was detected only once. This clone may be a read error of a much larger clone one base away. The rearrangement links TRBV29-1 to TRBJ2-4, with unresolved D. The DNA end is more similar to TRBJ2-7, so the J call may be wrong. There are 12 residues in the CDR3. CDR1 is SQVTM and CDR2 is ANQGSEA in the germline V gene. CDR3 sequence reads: CSVVKVTYEQYF. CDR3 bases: TGCAGCGTTGTTAAGGTAACCTACGAGCAGTACTTC.

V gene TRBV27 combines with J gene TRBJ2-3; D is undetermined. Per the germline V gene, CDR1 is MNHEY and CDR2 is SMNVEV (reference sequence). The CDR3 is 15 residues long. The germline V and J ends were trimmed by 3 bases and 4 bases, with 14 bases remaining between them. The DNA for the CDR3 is TGTGCCAGCAGTTTTCGGCCAAGGGCGGCAGATACGCAGTATTTT. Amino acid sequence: CASSFRPRAADTQYF.

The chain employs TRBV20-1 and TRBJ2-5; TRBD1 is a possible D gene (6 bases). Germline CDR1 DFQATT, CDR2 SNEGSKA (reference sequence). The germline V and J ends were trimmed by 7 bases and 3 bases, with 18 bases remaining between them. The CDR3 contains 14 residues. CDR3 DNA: TGCAGTGTCCCGTCCTTGGGGGACAAAGAGACCCAGTACTTC. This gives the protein CSVPSLGDKETQYF.

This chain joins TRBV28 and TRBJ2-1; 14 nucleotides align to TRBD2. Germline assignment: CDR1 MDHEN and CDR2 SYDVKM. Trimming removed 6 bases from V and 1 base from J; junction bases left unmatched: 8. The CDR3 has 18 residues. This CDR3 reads CASRGTSGSNGSYNEQFF. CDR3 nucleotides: TGTGCCAGCAGGGGGACTAGCGGGAGTAATGGGTCCTACAATGAGCAGTTCTTC.

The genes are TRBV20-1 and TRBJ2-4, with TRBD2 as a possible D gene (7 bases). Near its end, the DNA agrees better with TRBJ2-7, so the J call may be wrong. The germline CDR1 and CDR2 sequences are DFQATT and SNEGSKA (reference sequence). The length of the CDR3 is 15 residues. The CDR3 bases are TGCAGTGCTCTGTCAGGGGAGCTAGCGGACTACGAGCAGTACTTC. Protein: CSALSGELADYEQYF.

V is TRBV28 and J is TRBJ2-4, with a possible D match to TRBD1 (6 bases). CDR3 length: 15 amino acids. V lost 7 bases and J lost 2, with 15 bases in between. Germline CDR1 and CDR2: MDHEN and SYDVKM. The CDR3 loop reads CASTPSQGSKNIQYF. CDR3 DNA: TGTGCCAGCACCCCTTCACAGGGTTCCAAAAACATTCAGTACTTC.

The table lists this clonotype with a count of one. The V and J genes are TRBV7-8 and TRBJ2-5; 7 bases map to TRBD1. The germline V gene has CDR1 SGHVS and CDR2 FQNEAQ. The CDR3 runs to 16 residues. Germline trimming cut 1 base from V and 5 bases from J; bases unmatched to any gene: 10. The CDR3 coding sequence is TGTGCCAGCAGCTTAGAGTCAGGGGGAAGGGGGGAGACCCAGTACTTC. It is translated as CASSLESGGRGETQYF.

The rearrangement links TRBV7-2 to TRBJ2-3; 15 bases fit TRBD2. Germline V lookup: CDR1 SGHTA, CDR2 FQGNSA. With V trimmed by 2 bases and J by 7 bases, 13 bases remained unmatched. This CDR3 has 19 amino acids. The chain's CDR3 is CASSLQDRGLAGGENTQYF. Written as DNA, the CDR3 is TGTGCCAGCAGCTTACAGGACAGGGGACTAGCGGGAGGAGAGAATACGCAGTATTTT.

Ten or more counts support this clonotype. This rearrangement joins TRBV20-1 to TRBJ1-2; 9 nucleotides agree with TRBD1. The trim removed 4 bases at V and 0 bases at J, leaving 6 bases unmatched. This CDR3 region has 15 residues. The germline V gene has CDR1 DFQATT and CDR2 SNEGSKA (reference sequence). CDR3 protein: CSANRGRGPNYGYTF. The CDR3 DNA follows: TGCAGTGCTAACAGGGGGCGCGGTCCTAACTATGGCTACACCTTC.

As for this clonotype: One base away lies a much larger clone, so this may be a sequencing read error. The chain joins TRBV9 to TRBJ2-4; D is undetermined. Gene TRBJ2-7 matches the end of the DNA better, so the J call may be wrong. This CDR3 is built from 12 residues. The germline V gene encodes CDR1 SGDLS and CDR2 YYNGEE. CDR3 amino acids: CASIAFLYEQYF. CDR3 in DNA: TGTGCCAGCATCGCCTTCCTCTACGAGCAGTACTTC.

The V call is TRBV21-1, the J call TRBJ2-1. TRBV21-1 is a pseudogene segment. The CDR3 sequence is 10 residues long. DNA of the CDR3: TGTGCCAGCAACCTGAAGGAGCAGTTCTTC. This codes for CASNLKEQFF.

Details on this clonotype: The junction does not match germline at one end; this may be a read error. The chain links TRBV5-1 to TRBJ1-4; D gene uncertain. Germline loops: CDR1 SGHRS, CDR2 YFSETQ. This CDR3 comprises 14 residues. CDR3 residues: CVSSLASTNEKLFF. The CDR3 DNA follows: TGCGTCAGCAGCTTGGCATCAACTAATGAAAAACTGTTTTTT.

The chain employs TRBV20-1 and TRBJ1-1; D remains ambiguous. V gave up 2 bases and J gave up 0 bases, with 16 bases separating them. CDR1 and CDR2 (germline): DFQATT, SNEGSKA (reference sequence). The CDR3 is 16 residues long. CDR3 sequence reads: CSARITRVDLNTEAFF. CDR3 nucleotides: TGCAGTGCTAGAATCACCCGGGTGGACTTGAACACTGAAGCTTTCTTT.

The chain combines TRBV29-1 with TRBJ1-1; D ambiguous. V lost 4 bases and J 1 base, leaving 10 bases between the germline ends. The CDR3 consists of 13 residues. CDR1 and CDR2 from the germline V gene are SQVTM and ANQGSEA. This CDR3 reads CSVGRRGNTEAFF. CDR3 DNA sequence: TGCAGCGTTGGAAGGCGAGGGAACACTGAAGCTTTCTTT.

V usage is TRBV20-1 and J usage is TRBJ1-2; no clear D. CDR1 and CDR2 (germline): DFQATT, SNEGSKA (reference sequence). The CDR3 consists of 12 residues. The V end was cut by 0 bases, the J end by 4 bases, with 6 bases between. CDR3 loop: CSARDGGYGYTF. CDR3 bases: TGCAGTGCTAGAGATGGAGGCTATGGCTACACCTTC.

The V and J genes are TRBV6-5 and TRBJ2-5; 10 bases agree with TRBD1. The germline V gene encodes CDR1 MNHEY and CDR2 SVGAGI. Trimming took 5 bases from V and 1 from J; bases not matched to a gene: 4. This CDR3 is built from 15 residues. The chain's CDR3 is CASSAGQGFQETQYF. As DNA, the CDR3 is TGTGCCAGCAGTGCGGGACAGGGGTTCCAAGAGACCCAGTACTTC.

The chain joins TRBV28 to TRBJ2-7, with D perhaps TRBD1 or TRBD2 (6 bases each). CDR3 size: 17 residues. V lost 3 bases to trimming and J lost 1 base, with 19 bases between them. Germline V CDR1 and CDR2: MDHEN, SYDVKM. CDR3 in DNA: TGTGCCAGCAGTTTCCAGGGGAGCCGGGGGTCGTCCTACGAGCAGTACTTC. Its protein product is CASSFQGSRGSSYEQYF.

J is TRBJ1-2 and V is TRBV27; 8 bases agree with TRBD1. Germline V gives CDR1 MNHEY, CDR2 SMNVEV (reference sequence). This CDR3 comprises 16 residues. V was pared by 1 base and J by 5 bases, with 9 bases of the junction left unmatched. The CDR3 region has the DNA TGTGCCAGCAGTTTATGGGCAGCAGGGGGCTCGTATGGCTACACCTTC. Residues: CASSLWAAGGSYGYTF.